The clone carrying this T cell receptor beta chain was recorded a few times. Germline V gene data show CDR1 as SGHDT and CDR2 as YYEEEE. V lost 4 bases and J lost 2, with 15 bases in between. CDR3 length: 15 residues. This record belongs to a study of blood T cell repertoires in COVID-19. As originally analysed: Using reference gene primer amplification, nucleated cell counts were estimated. Produced via immunoSEQ multiplex PCR; TCRdb's table is partial and in-frame only. The DNA gave D and trimming, while V, J and clone size come from that table. The data contain approximately 170,000 clones, approximately 86% of them singletons.

The sample taken for sequencing was peripheral blood. The V gene is TRBV5-6, the J gene TRBJ1-1, with D unclear. The TCR was taken from a woman of 80 years or more with active or convalescent COVID-19. CDR3 in amino acids: CASSLDPGSNTEAFF. The CDR3 DNA sequence: TGTGCCAGCAGCCTGGACCCCGGGAGTAACACTGAAGCTTTCTTT.